Shown below are 11 T cell receptor beta chains from a single sample sequenced in a study of OX40 agonist ivuxolimab in advanced cancers. Assay: immunoSEQ multiplex PCR; the TCRdb copy retains only in-frame clones and omits some. Of approximately 94,000 clones detected, roughly 80% appear once; the ten largest clones hold 1.1%. The sample here was CD4+ or CD8+ T cells sorted from blood, taken in a trial of the OX40 agonist ivuxolimab. These receptors were obtained from an adult with an advanced solid tumor such as melanoma, head and neck, liver or kidney cancer.

This rearrangement joins TRBV7-9 to TRBJ2-7; 9 bases are a match to TRBD2. Unmatched junction bases numbered 4, after V lost 1 base and J lost 3 bases. The CDR3 length is 15 residues. Germline CDR1 and CDR2: SEHNR and FQNEAQ (reference sequence). The CDR3 protein is CASSLGGGAIYEQYF. The CDR3 bases are TGTGCCAGCAGCTTAGGCGGGGGGGCCATCTACGAGCAGTACTTC.

The CDR3, as DNA: TGCAGCGTTGCGCTGAAGCGGGGGGCAGATACGCAGTATTTT. Translated, it gives CSVALKRGADTQYF. V usage is TRBV29-1 and J usage is TRBJ2-3; 9 positions match TRBD2. Germline assignment: CDR1 SQVTM and CDR2 ANQGSEA. The J segment lost 4 bases and the V segment lost 4 bases, leaving 6 bases of the junction unmatched. CDR3 length equals 14 residues.

The rearrangement joins TRBV7-2 to TRBJ1-1; 9 positions match TRBD1. V shed 4 bases and J 5 bases; nucleotides not matched to a gene: 8. Germline assignment: CDR1 SGHTA and CDR2 FQGNSA. The CDR3 runs to 15 residues. The CDR3 coding sequence is TGTGCCAGCAGCTCGTCCGGGACAGGGCGGACTGAAGCTTTCTTT. It specifies CASSSSGTGRTEAFF.

The chain is built from TRBV12-5 and TRBJ2-3, with D uncertain. Germline lookup yields CDR1 LGHNT and CDR2 FRNRAP. V gave up 6 bases and J gave up 0 bases, with 4 bases separating them. The length of the CDR3 is 12 residues. DNA of the CDR3: TGTGCTAGTGGCCCAAGCACAGATACGCAGTATTTT. It codes for CASGPSTDTQYF.

This chain uses TRBV5-5 with TRBJ2-5; D is unclear. V lost 1 base, J lost 7 bases, and 8 bases lay in between. The CDR3 consists of 12 residues. Germline V gives CDR1 SGHKS, CDR2 YYEKEE (reference sequence). The CDR3: CASSLLSGTQYF. CDR3 nucleotide sequence: TGTGCCAGCAGCTTGTTATCAGGGACCCAGTACTTC.

This clone was observed a few times. This chain joins TRBV7-2 and TRBJ1-1; a possible D gene is TRBD1 (5 bases). Per germline, CDR1 SGHTA and CDR2 FQGNSA. The germline V and J ends were trimmed by 2 bases and 1 base, with 14 bases remaining between them. CDR3 length: 16 residues. The CDR3: CASSLLLLQGNTEAFF. CDR3 sequence (DNA): TGTGCCAGCAGCTTATTACTCCTCCAGGGGAACACTGAAGCTTTCTTT.

J is TRBJ2-7 and V is TRBV20-1; D not resolved. CDR1 is DFQATT, CDR2 SNEGSKA, per germline (reference sequence). The CDR3 consists of 10 residues. The V gene lost 5 bases and the J gene lost 6 bases, with 8 bases spanning the gap. CDR3 region: CSAPGGEQYV. In nucleotides, the CDR3 is TGCAGTGCTCCCGGCGGCGAGCAGTACGTC.

The chain is built from TRBV11-2 and TRBJ2-3; D remains ambiguous. CDR3 size: 14 residues. Trimming stripped 3 bases from V and 8 bases from J, with 15 bases between. Germline CDR1 is SGHAT and CDR2 is FQNNGV. As DNA, the CDR3 is TGTGCCAGCAGCTTCGATTTGTTCGCTGTTACGCAGTATTTT. Protein sequence: CASSFDLFAVTQYF.

The chain links TRBV28 to TRBJ2-5; the match to TRBD1 covers 7 bases. Near its end, the DNA agrees better with TRBJ2-7, so the J call may be wrong. This CDR3 has 14 amino acids. From germline, CDR1 is MDHEN and CDR2 SYDVKM. Written as DNA, the CDR3 is TGTGCCAGCAGTACTCCGGGACAGACCTACGAGCAGTACTTC. It codes for CASSTPGQTYEQYF.

The V call is TRBV5-4, the J call TRBJ1-2, with D perhaps matching TRBD1 (5 bases). Germline V gene data show CDR1 as SGHNT and CDR2 as YYREEE (reference sequence). The CDR3 runs to 14 residues. V lost 0 bases, J lost 2 bases, and 8 bases lay in between. The CDR3 bases are TGTGCCAGCAGCTTGGCGGGGGAAAACTATGGCTACACCTTC. Amino acids: CASSLAGENYGYTF.

Only one count was recorded for this clone. V is TRBV7-3 and J is TRBJ2-5; D is perhaps TRBD2 (6 bases). Trimming left V 5 bases short and J 5 bases short, with 18 bases between. The CDR3 consists of 15 residues. Germline V gene sequence: CDR1 SGHTA, CDR2 FQGTGA. The DNA of the CDR3 is TGTGCCAGCAGCCCCCGGGGCTTGGGACTGGAGACCCAGTACTTC. Its translation: CASSPRGLGLETQYF.